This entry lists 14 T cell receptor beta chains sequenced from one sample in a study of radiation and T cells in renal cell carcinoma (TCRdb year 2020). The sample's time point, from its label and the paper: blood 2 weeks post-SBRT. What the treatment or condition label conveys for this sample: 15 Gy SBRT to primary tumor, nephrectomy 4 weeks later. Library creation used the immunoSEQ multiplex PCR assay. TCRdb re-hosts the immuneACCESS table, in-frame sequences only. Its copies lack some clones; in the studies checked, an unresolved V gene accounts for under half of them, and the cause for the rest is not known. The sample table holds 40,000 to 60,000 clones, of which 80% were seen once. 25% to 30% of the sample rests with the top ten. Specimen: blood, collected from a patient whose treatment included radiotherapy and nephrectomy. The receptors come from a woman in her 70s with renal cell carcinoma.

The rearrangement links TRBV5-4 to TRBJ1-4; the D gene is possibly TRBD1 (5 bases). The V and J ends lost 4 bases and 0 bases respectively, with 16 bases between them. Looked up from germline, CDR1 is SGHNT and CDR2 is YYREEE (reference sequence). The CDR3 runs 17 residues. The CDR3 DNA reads TGTGCCAGCAGCGCCCGGGACGTACTTGCAACTAATGAAAAACTGTTTTTT. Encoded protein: CASSARDVLATNEKLFF.

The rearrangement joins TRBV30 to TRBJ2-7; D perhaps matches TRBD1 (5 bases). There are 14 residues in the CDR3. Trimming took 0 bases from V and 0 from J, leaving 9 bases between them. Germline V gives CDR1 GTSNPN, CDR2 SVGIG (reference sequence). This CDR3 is CAWSVQDDSYEQYF. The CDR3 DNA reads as TGTGCCTGGAGTGTACAGGACGACTCCTACGAGCAGTACTTC.

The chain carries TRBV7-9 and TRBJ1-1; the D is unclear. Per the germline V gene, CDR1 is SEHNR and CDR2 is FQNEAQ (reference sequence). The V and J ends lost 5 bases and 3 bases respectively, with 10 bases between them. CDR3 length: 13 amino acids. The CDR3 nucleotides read TGTGCCAGCAGCGGCCGGGCGGACACTGAAGCTTTCTTT. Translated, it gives CASSGRADTEAFF.

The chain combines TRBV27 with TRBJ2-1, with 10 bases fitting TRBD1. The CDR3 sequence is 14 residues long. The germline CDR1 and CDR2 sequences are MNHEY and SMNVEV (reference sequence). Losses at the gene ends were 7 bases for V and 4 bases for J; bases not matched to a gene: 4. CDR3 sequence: CASTWDRGYNEQFF. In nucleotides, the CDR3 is TGTGCCAGCACCTGGGACAGGGGTTACAATGAGCAGTTCTTC.

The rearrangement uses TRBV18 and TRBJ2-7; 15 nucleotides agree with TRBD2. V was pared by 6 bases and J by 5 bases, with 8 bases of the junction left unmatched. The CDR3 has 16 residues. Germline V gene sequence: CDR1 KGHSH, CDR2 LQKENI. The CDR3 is CASSPGTSGRRNEQYF. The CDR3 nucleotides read TGTGCCAGCTCGCCCGGGACTAGCGGGAGGAGGAACGAGCAGTACTTC.

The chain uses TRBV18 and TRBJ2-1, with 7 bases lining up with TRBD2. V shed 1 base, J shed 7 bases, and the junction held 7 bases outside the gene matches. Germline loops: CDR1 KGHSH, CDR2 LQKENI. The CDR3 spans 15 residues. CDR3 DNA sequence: TGTGCCAGCTCACCACGGTCCCTTAGCGGGAATGAGCAGTTCTTC. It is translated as CASSPRSLSGNEQFF.

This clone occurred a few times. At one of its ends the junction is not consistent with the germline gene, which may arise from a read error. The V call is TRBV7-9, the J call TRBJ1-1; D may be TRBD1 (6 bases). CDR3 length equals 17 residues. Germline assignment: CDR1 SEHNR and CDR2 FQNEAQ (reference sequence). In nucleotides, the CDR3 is TGTGCCAGCAGTTTAGGGCCGGCGGGGGGCCCGGACACTGAAGCTTTCTTT. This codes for CASSLGPAGGPDTEAFF.

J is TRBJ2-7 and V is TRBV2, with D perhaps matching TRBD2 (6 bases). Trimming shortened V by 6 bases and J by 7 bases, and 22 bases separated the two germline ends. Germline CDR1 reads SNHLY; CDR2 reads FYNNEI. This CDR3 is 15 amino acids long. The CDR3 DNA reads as TGTGCCAGCAGCGCCTCGCGGGACCCGTGGGGGGAGCAGTACTTC. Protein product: CASSASRDPWGEQYF.

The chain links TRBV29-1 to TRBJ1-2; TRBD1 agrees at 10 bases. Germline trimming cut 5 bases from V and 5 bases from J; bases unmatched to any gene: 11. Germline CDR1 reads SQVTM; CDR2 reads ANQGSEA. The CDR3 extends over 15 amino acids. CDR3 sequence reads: CSVRDRGSVGYGYTF. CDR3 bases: TGCAGCGTTCGGGACAGGGGCTCAGTTGGGTATGGCTACACCTTC.

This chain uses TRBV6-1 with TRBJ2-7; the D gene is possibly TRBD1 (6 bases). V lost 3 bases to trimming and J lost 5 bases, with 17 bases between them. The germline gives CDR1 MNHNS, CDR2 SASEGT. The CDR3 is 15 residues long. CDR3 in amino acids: CASSEVSQGRDEQYF. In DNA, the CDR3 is TGTGCCAGCAGTGAGGTCTCCCAGGGGAGAGACGAGCAGTACTTC.

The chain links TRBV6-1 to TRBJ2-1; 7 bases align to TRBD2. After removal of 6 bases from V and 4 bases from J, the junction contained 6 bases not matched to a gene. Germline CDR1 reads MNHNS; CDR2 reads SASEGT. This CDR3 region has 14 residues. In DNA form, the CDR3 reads TGTGCCAGCAGAGAGCTAGCGGCGTACAATGAGCAGTTCTTC. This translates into CASRELAAYNEQFF.

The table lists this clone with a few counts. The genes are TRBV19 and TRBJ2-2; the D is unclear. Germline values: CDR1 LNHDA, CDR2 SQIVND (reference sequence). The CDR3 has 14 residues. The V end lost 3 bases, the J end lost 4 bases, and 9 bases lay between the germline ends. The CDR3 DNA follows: TGTGCCAGTAGTATCGGTACTACCACCGGGGAGCTGTTTTTT. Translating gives CASSIGTTTGELFF. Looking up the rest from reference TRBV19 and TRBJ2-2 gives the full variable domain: DGGITQSPKYLFRKEGQNVTLSCEQNLNHDAMYWYRQDPGQGLRLIYYSQIVNDFQKGDIAEGYSVSREKKESFPLTVTSAQKNPTAFYLCASSIGTTTGELFFGEGSRLTVL.

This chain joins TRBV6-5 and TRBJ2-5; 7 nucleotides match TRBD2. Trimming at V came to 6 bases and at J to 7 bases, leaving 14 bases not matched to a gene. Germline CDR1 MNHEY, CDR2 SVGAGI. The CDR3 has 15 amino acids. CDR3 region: CASRGGDLSRGTQYF. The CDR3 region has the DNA TGTGCCAGCAGGGGAGGGGATCTATCCCGCGGGACCCAGTACTTC.

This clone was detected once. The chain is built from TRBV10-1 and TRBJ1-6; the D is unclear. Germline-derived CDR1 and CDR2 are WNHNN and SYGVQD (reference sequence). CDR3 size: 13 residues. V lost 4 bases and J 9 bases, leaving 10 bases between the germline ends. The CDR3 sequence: CASSGALGSPLHF. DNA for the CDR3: TGCGCCAGCAGTGGGGCGTTGGGTTCACCCCTCCACTTT.